The 9 T cell receptor beta chains presented below share a single source sample, sequenced in a study of response to subunit inactivated influenza vaccine. TCRdb itself ran the RT-PCR reads through MiXCR, one entry per CDR3 protein. The table has 150,000 or so distinct CDR3 sequences, approximately 11% seen once. Sequences were derived from CD8+ T cells sorted from PBMCs, sampled around 25 months after vaccination. These TCRs come from a man in his fifties or sixties who received an inactivated influenza vaccine.

This sequence joins TRBV9 and TRBJ1-4; weak D call: TRBD1 (6 bases). V was trimmed by 3 bases and J by 8 bases, leaving 17 bases between them. CDR1 SGDLS and CDR2 YYNGEE come from the germline V gene. This CDR3 is built from 15 residues. CDR3 amino acids: CASSEGAGVGEKLFF. The CDR3 DNA sequence: TGTGCCAGCAGCGAGGGCGCAGGGGTCGGCGAAAAACTGTTTTTT.

This clonotype turned up a few times. V is TRBV29-1 and J is TRBJ1-5, with 10 bases aligning to TRBD1. Germline CDR1 reads SQVTM; CDR2 reads ANQGSEA. The CDR3 is 13 amino acids. V shed 6 bases and J 4 bases; nucleotides not matched to a gene: 3. CDR3 sequence (DNA): TGCAGCGTGCGACAGGGGGCTAATCAGCCCCAGCATTTT. Amino acid sequence: CSVRQGANQPQHF.

This clonotype has a handful of counts. The V gene is TRBV12-3 or TRBV12-4, the J gene TRBJ2-3, with D perhaps assigned TRBD1 or TRBD2 (5 bases each). This CDR3 has 14 amino acids. The V end was cut by 6 bases, the J end by 0 bases, with 10 bases between. The CDR3 nucleotides read TGTGCCAGCAGCGCCGGGACCAGCACAGATACGCAGTATTTT. It encodes CASSAGTSTDTQYF.

V usage is TRBV29-1 and J usage is TRBJ2-7; 8 bases align to TRBD1. This CDR3 comprises 14 residues. V lost 5 bases and J lost 3; bases outside the gene matches: 9. Germline V gene lookup returns CDR1 SQVTM and CDR2 ANQGSEA. CDR3 loop: CSVKDREYFYEQYF. CDR3 DNA sequence: TGCAGCGTTAAGGACAGGGAATATTTCTACGAGCAGTACTTC.

This chain connects TRBV7-9 to TRBJ2-7; D not certain. CDR1 and CDR2 from the germline V gene are SEHNR and FQNEAQ (reference sequence). The CDR3 runs to 12 residues. V lost 4 bases and J 3 bases, leaving 7 bases between the germline ends. The CDR3 coding sequence is TGTGCCAGCAGCTGGAATAGCTACGAGCAGTACTTC. Translation gives CASSWNSYEQYF.

The chain couples TRBV20-1 to TRBJ2-7, with 11 bases fitting TRBD1. Germline V CDR1 and CDR2: DFQATT, SNEGSKA (reference sequence). V was clipped by 2 bases and J by 5 bases; unmatched bases: 11. CDR3 length equals 16 residues. The CDR3 nucleotides read TGCAGTGCTAGAATTATTGCGGACAGGGGGCTGGACGAGCAGTACTTC. It specifies CSARIIADRGLDEQYF.

The rearrangement uses TRBV4-3 and TRBJ2-1; TRBD1 agrees at 7 bases. Trimming removed 2 bases from V and 7 bases from J; junction bases left unmatched: 8. The germline CDR1 and CDR2 sequences are LGHNA and YSLEER. The CDR3 loop spans 15 amino acids. The CDR3 here is CASSQWVGGLNEQFF. CDR3 coding DNA: TGCGCCAGCAGCCAATGGGTAGGGGGCCTTAATGAGCAGTTCTTC.

The genes are TRBV28 and TRBJ1-5; D is ambiguous. This CDR3 comprises 16 residues. Germline CDR1 and CDR2: MDHEN and SYDVKM. Trimming left V 1 base short and J 1 base short, with 11 bases between. CDR3 bases: TGTGCCAGCAGTTTATCTTTCGGTTCGAGCAATCAGCCCCAGCATTTT. Translation: CASSLSFGSSNQPQHF.

This clonotype was seen a few times. This rearrangement joins TRBV4-1 to TRBJ1-5; 8 bases fit TRBD1. CDR3 length equals 15 residues. Trimming at V came to 3 bases and at J to 0 bases, leaving 1 base not matched to a gene. Germline V gene lookup returns CDR1 MGHRA and CDR2 YSYEKL. CDR3 region: CASSHGTGSNQPQHF. The CDR3 coding sequence is TGCGCCAGCAGCCACGGGACAGGTAGCAATCAGCCCCAGCATTTT.